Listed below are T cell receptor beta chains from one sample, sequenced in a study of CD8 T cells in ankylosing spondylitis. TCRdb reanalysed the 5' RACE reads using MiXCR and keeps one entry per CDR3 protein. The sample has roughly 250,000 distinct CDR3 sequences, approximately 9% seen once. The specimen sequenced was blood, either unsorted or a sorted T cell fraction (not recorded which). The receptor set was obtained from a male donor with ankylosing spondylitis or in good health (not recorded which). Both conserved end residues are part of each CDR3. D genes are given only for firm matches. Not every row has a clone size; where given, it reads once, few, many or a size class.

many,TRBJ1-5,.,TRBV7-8,TGTGCCAGCAGCTTAGGAAGGCACACGAATCAGCCCCAGCATTTT,CASSLGRHTNQPQHF
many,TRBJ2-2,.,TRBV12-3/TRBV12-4,TGTGCCAGCAGTTACATGGACACCGGGGAGCTGTTTTTT,CASSYMDTGELFF
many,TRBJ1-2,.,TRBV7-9,TGTGCCAGCAGTTCGGGCGAGGGGAGTTCCTATGGCTACACCTTC,CASSSGEGSSYGYTF
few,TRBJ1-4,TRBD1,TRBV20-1,TGCAGTGCTAAGGCTCCGAACAGGGGTGAAAAACTGTTTTTT,CSAKAPNRGEKLFF
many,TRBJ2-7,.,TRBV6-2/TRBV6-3,TGTGCCAGCAGAACCCCGGGACTCTCTTCGTTGGAGCAGTACTTC,CASRTPGLSSLEQYF
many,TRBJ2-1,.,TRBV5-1,TGCGCCAGCAGCTCGGACACTGATATGGGGAATGAGCAGTTCTTC,CASSSDTDMGNEQFF
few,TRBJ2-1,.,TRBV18,TGTGCCAGCTCACCGCCGCAGGGGACTTCTTACAATGAGCAGTTCTTC,CASSPPQGTSYNEQFF
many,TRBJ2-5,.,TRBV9,TGTGCCAGCAGCGTTACACCACTGGACGGCCAAGAGACCCAGTACTTC,CASSVTPLDGQETQYF
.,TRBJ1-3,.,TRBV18,TGTGCCAGCTCACCAGTTCCGGCGGGAGTATCGAACACCATATATTTT,CASSPVPAGVSNTIYF
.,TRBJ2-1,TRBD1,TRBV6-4,TGTGCCAGCAGTCCCGGGACAGGGGGCGGTGAGCAGTTCTTC,CASSPGTGGGEQFF
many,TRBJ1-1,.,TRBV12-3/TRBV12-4,TGTGCCAGCATTACGGCAGGGAGGACCACTGAAGCTTTCTTT,CASITAGRTTEAFF
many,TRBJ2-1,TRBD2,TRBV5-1,TGCGCCAGCAGCTCGGGACTAGGAGGGTACAATGAGCAGTTCTTC,CASSSGLGGYNEQFF
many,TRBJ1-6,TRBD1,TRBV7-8,TGTGCCAGCAGCTTAGGGGCAGGGGGCTATAATTCACCCCTCCACTTT,CASSLGAGGYNSPLHF
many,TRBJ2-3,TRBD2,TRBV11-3,TGTGCCAGCAGCTTAGGCCCTAGCGGGAGTACGCAGTATTTT,CASSLGPSGSTQYF
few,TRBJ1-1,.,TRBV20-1,TGCAGTGCTGCCTCTTTAAACACTGAAGCTTTCTTT,CSAASLNTEAFF
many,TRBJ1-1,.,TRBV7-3,TGTGCCAGCAGCTTAACGGGGGGTTCGCTCACTGAAGCTTTCTTT,CASSLTGGSLTEAFF
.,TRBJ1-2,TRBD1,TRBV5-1,TGCGCCAGCAGCTTGGACGCGACAGGGGGCTTCGGCGGCTACACCTTC,CASSLDATGGFGGYTF
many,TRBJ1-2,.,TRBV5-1,TGCGCCAGCAGCTTGGTGCTAGGTGGGACTGATGGCTACACCTTC,CASSLVLGGTDGYTF
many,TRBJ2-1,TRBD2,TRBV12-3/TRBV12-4,TGTGCCAGCAGTTTAAATAGCGGGGGATCCAATGAGCAGTTCTTC,CASSLNSGGSNEQFF
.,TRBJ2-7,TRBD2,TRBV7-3,TGTGCCAGCAGCTCGCCGGGGACTAGGGGTTACGAGCAGTACTTC,CASSSPGTRGYEQYF
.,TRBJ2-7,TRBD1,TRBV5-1,TGCGCCAGCAGCTCTATCGGGACAGGGGCTTACGAGCAGTACTTC,CASSSIGTGAYEQYF
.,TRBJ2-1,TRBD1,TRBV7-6,TGTGCCAGCAGACCTACCCCGGGACAGAACTACAATGAGCAGTTCTTC,CASRPTPGQNYNEQFF
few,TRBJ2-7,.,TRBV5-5,TGTGCCAGCAGCTTGTCCGAGGGCGAGCAGTACTTC,CASSLSEGEQYF